This T cell receptor (beta chain) is drawn from a study of CD8+ T cells in alopecia areata. Findings and limits, study-wide: Normal skin contains resident alphabeta T cells, and these are also sequenced in scalp samples.

In each case, RNA was isolated and then reverse transcribed into cDNA as the sequencing template. Only in-frame clones appear in the TCRdb table, and some are missing; sequencing was by immunoSEQ multiplex PCR. Here the sample spans about 200,000 clones, roughly 56% being singletons. CDR1 is MNHNY, CDR2 SVGAGI, per germline (reference sequence). V lost 5 bases and J lost 0, with 8 bases in between. The CDR3 runs 14 residues. On this clone itself: The antigen remains unidentified.

Sequencing was carried out using CD8+ T cells sorted from blood. The sequence came from a human donor in good health. This chain connects TRBV6-6 to TRBJ2-4, with D unclear. In DNA form, the CDR3 reads TGTGCCAGCAGTGCCGATCTAGCCAAAAACATTCAGTACTTC. As protein: CASSADLAKNIQYF.